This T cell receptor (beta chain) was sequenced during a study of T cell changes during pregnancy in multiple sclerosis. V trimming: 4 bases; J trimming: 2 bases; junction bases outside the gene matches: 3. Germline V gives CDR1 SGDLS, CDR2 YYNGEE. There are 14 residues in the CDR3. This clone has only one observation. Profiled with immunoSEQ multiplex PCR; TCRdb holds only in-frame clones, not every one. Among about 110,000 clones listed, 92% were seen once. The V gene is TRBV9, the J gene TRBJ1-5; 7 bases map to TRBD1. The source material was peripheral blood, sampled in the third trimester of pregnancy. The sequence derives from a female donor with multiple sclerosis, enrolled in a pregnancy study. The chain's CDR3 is CASSSDRGNQPQHF. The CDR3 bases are TGTGCCAGCAGCTCTGACAGGGGCAATCAGCCCCAGCATTTT.